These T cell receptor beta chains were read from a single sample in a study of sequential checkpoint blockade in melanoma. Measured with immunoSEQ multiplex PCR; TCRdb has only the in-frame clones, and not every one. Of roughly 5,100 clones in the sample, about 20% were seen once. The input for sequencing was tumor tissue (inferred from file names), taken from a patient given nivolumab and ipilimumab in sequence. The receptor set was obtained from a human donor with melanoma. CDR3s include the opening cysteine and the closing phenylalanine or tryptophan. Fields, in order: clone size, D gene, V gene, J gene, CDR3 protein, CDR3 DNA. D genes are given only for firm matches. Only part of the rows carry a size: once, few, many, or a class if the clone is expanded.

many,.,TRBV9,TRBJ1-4,CASSPRSGPTNEKLFF,TGTGCCAGCAGCCCCCGATCAGGACCAACTAATGAAAAACTGTTTTTT
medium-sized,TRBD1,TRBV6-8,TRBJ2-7,CASSRDRKSYEQYF,TGTGCCAGCAGTCGGGACAGAAAGTCCTACGAGCAGTACTTC
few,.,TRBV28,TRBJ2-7,CASSLRIGFSFSRYEQYF,TGTGCCAGCAGTTTAAGAATTGGGTTTAGTTTTAGTCGGTACGAGCAGTACTTC
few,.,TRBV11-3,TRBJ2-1,CASSHPRPHNEQFF,TGTGCCAGCAGTCACCCCAGGCCCCACAATGAGCAGTTCTTC
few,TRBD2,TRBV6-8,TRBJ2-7,CASREGGASGDALGEQYF,TGTGCCAGCAGAGAAGGAGGGGCTAGCGGGGATGCCTTAGGAGAGCAGTACTTC
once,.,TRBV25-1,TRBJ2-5,CASRYTGPETQYF,TGTGCCAGCCGATACACAGGGCCAGAGACCCAGTACTTC
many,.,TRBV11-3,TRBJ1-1,CASSARDKNTEAFF,TGTGCCAGCAGCGCCCGGGACAAGAACACTGAAGCTTTCTTT
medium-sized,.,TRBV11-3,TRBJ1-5,CASSQEKGSNQPQHF,TGTGCCAGCAGCCAGGAGAAGGGGAGCAATCAGCCCCAGCATTTT
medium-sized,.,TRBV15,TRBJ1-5,CATSRVQAPSDLNQPQHF,TGTGCCACCAGCAGAGTACAGGCCCCTTCCGATCTCAATCAGCCCCAGCATTTT
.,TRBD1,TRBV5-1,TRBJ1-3,CASSPGGISGNTIYF,TGCGCCAGCAGCCCAGGGGGTATCTCTGGAAACACCATATATTTT
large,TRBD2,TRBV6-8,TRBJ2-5,CASSYSRLPIAGEEETQYF,TGTGCCAGCAGTTACTCGAGGCTCCCGATAGCGGGGGAGGAAGAGACCCAGTACTTC
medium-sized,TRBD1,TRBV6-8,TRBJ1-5,CASSEGQGQRYSNQPQHF,TGTGCCAGCAGTGAGGGACAGGGCCAGAGGTATAGCAATCAGCCCCAGCATTTT
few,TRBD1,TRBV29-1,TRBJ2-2,CSYQGQYTGELFF,TGCAGCTACCAGGGACAGTACACCGGGGAGCTGTTTTTT
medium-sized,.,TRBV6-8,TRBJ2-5,CASSYSPTEYQETQYF,TGTGCCAGCAGTTACTCCCCGACGGAGTACCAAGAGACCCAGTACTTC
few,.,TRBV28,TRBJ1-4,CASRTPFETVTTNEKLFF,TGTGCCAGCAGGACGCCGTTCGAGACAGTAACAACTAATGAAAAACTGTTTTTT
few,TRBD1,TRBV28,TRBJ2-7,CASRGQGPYEQYF,TGTGCCAGCAGGGGACAGGGGCCCTACGAGCAGTACTTC
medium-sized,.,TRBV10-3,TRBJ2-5,CAISESEDGETQYF,TGTGCCATCAGTGAGTCGGAGGACGGGGAGACCCAGTACTTC
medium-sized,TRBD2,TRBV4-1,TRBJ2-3,CASSPKRGGTDTQYF,TGCGCCAGCAGCCCGAAGCGGGGGGGCACAGATACGCAGTATTTT
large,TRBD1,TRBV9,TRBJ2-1,CASSGTERVNNEQFF,TGTGCCAGCAGTGGGACAGAGAGGGTAAACAATGAGCAGTTCTTC
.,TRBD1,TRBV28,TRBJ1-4,CASSAGGGNEKLFF,TGTGCCAGCAGTGCAGGGGGCGGTAATGAAAAACTGTTTTTT
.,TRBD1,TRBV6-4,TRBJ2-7,CAARPGQGYEQYF,TGTGCCGCCCGACCGGGACAGGGTTACGAGCAGTACTTC
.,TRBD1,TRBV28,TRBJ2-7,CASSLYRDRFDEQYF,TGTGCCAGCAGTTTATACCGGGACAGGTTCGACGAGCAGTACTTC
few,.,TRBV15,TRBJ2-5,CATSRGLARGSGETQYF,TGTGCCACCAGCAGAGGTCTCGCCCGGGGGTCGGGAGAGACCCAGTACTTC
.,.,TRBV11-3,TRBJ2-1,CASSLGGGSYNEQFF,TGTGCCAGCAGCTTGGGAGGGGGCTCCTACAATGAGCAGTTCTTC
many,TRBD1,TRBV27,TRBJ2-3,CASRSLGQLMDTQYF,TGTGCCAGTCGCAGCCTGGGACAGCTAATGGATACGCAGTATTTT
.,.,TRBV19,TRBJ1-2,CASSMQESHGYTF,TGTGCCAGTAGTATGCAGGAATCCCATGGCTACACCTTC
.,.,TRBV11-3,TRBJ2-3,CASSRDGATRVTDTQYF,TGTGCCAGCAGCCGCGATGGGGCGACAAGGGTCACAGATACGCAGTATTTT
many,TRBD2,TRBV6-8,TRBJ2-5,CASSYLRTSGGTEETQYF,TGTGCCAGCAGTTACCTACGGACTAGCGGGGGAACTGAAGAGACCCAGTACTTC
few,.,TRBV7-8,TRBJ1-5,CASSLTGLQPQHF,TGTGCCAGCAGCTTAACAGGCCTCCAGCCCCAGCATTTT
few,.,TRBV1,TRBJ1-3,CASSQDGRTGAGNTIYF,TGCGCCAGCAGCCAAGATGGGCGGACGGGCGCTGGAAACACCATATATTTT
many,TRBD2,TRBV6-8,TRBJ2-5,CARDLSGGGTQETQYF,TGTGCCAGAGACCTCTCGGGAGGGGGGACTCAAGAGACCCAGTACTTC
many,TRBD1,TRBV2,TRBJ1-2,CASSQGAIANYGYTF,TGTGCCAGCTCACAGGGGGCCATAGCTAACTATGGCTACACCTTC
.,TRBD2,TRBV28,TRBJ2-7,CASRWGLAGAYEQYF,TGTGCCAGCAGGTGGGGACTAGCGGGTGCCTACGAGCAGTACTTC
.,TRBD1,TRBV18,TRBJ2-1,CASSPRDRGVWWEQFF,TGTGCCAGCTCACCCAGGGACAGGGGTGTATGGTGGGAGCAGTTCTTC
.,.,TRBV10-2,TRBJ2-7,CASSEGAGPSSGEQYF,TGCGCCAGCAGTGAGGGGGCAGGCCCGTCCTCGGGGGAGCAGTACTTC
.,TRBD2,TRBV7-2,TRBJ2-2,CASRWRGGANTGELFF,TGTGCCAGCCGGTGGCGGGGGGGCGCCAACACCGGGGAGCTGTTTTTT
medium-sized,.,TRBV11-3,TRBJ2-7,CASSFLTGTDSYEQYF,TGTGCCAGCAGCTTTTTGACCGGGACCGACTCCTACGAGCAGTACTTC
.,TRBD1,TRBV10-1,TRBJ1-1,CASNRGTEAFF,TGCGCCAGTAACAGGGGAACTGAAGCTTTCTTT
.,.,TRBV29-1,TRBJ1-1,CSAERGALNTEAFF,TGCAGCGCCGAACGGGGGGCGTTGAACACTGAAGCTTTCTTT
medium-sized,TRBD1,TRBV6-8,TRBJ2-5,CASIRDRGETQYF,TGTGCCAGCATCCGGGACAGAGGGGAGACCCAGTACTTC
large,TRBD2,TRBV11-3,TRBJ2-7,CASSSGLGNYEQYF,TGTGCCAGCAGCTCGGGACTAGGGAACTACGAGCAGTACTTC
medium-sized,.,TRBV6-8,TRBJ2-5,CASSYSSTEPQETQYF,TGTGCCAGCAGTTACTCGTCGACCGAGCCACAAGAGACCCAGTACTTC
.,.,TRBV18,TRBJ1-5,CASSPTGAYNQPQHF,TGTGCCAGCTCACCAACGGGGGCTTACAATCAGCCCCAGCATTTT
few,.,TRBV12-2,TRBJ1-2,CATMAFPTPRLLYGYTF,TGTGCCACCATGGCATTCCCCACCCCGCGGCTTCTCTATGGCTACACCTTC
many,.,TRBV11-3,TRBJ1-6,CASSSQSSYNSPLHF,TGTGCCAGCAGCTCACAGAGCTCCTATAATTCACCCCTCCACTTT
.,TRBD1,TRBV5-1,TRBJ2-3,CASSRDRGTDTQYF,TGCGCCAGCAGCCGGGACAGGGGAACAGATACGCAGTATTTT